The 3 T cell receptor beta chains given below trace back to one sample, sequenced in a study of early stage breast cancer tumors (dated by TCRdb to between 2016 and 2019). Library preparation was by the immunoSEQ multiplex PCR assay. TCRdb stores this immuneACCESS table with in-frame sequences only. Part of the clones is absent; in the studies checked, under half of the shortfall reflects unresolved V genes, and no reason is known for the rest. This sample lists some 48,000 clones; roughly 83% were detected once. More than 1.1% of the sample is taken by the ten largest. Sample: blood. The receptors stem from a person aged 45-65 years with breast cancer.

The gene calls are TRBV18 and TRBJ2-5; D might be TRBD1 (6 bases). The J call may be wrong; the DNA end is better matched by TRBJ2-7. This CDR3 has 13 amino acids. Germline V gene data show CDR1 as KGHSH and CDR2 as LQKENI. DNA for the CDR3: TGTGCCAGCTCAGTGACACAGGGTTACGAGCAGTACTTC. This encodes CASSVTQGYEQYF.

This chain joins TRBV6-9 and TRBJ1-3; 7 bases are a match to TRBD1. Germline CDR1 and CDR2: MNHGY and SVAAGI. Unmatched junction bases numbered 5, after V lost 4 bases and J lost 2 bases. The CDR3 extends over 15 amino acids. CDR3 sequence: CASSSTGAPGNTIYF. CDR3 DNA: TGTGCCAGCAGTTCTACAGGGGCTCCTGGAAACACCATATATTTT.

V is TRBV10-1 and J is TRBJ2-1; D gene uncertain. Germline V CDR1 and CDR2: WNHNN, SYGVQD (reference sequence). This CDR3 has 15 amino acids. With 8 bases removed from V and 1 base from J, the gap between germline ends came to 15 bases. CDR3 in amino acids: CASAGSAVSYNEQFF. The CDR3 nucleotides read TGCGCCAGCGCTGGATCGGCGGTTTCCTACAATGAGCAGTTCTTC.